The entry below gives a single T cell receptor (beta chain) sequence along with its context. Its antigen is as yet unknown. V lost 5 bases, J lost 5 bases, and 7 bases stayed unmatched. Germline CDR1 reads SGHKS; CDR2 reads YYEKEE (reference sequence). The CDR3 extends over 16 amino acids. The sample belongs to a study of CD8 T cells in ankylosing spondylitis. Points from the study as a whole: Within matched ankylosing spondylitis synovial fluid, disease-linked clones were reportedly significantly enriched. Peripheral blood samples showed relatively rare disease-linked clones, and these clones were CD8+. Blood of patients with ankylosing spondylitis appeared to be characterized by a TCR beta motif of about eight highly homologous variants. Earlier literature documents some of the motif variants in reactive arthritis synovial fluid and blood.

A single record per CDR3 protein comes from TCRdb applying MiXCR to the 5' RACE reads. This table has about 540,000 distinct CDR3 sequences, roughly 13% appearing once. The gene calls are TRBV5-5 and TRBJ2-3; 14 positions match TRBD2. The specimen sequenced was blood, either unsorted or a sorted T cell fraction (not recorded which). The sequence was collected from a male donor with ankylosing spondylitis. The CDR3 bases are TGTGCCAGCAGTTCGGGACTAGCGGGAGTCATAGATACGCAGTATTTT. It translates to CASSSGLAGVIDTQYF.